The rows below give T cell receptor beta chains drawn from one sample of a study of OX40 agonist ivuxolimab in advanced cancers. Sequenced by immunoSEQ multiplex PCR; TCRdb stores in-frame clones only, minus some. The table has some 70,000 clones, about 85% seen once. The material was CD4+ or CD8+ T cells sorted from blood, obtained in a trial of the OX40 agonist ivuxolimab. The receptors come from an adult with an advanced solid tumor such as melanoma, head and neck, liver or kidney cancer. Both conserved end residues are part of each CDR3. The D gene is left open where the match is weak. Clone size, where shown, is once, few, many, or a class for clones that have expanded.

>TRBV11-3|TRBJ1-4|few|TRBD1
TGTGCCAGCAGCTCGCTCTTCATGACAGGGTTGAATGAAAAACTGTTTTTT
CASSSLFMTGLNEKLFF
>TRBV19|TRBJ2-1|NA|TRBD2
TGTGCCAGTAGTACTAGCGGGAGGGCCATATCGGACAATGAGCAGTTCTTC
CASSTSGRAISDNEQFF
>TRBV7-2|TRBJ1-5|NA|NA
TGTGCCAGCAGCCCCCCCGGCAGTCAGCCCCAGCATTTT
CASSPPGSQPQHF
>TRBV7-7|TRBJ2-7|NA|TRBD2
TGTGCCGGCAGCTTAGCTAGCGGGAGGGACTACGAGCAGTACTTC
CAGSLASGRDYEQYF
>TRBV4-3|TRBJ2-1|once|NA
TGCGCCAGCAGCCAACCGCTGATGGGGAGCTCCTACAATGAGCAGTTCTTC
CASSQPLMGSSYNEQFF
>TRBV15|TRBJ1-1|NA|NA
TGTGCCACCAGCAGGCAATCGACAGGGAACACTGAAGCTTTCTTT
CATSRQSTGNTEAFF
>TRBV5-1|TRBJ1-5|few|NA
TGCGCCAGCAGCTTGTCCCCGGGGGACCATCAGCCCCAGCATTTT
CASSLSPGDHQPQHF
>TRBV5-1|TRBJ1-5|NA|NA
TGCGCCAGCAGCCCCGGCAACCCTAATCAGCCCCAGCATTTT
CASSPGNPNQPQHF
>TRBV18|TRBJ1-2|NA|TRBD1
TGTGCCAGCTCACCACAGGGACAGGGGCTGAACTATGGCTACACCTTC
CASSPQGQGLNYGYTF
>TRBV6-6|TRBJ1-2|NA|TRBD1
TGTGCCAGCAGTGAGACAGGGGCTAGATATGGCTACACCTTC
CASSETGARYGYTF
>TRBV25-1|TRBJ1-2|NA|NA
TGTGCCAGCAGTGCTCCCGGGCAGGGCCGGGATGGCTACACCTTC
CASSAPGQGRDGYTF
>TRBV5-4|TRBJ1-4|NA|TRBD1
TGTGCCAGCAGCCACCGGGACAGAGGGGAAAAACTGTTTTTT
CASSHRDRGEKLFF
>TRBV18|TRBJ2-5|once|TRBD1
TGTGCCAGCTCGTCCGGGACAGGGAAGGAGACCCAGTACTTC
CASSSGTGKETQYF
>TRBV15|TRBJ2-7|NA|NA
TGTGCCACCAGCTCTCACAGGGACAACTACGAGCAGTACTTC
CATSSHRDNYEQYF
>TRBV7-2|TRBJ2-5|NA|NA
TGTGCCAGCAGCGGCAGGGTAGGTGAGACCCAGTACTTC
CASSGRVGETQYF
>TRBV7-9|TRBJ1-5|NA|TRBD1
TGTGCCAGCAGCCCCGGACAGGGGAGCGCTCAGCCCCAGCATTTT
CASSPGQGSAQPQHF
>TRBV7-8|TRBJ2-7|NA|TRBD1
TGTGCCAGCAGCCGTAGGGCGGAACAGGGGTGGTACTACGAGCAGTACTTC
CASSRRAEQGWYYEQYF